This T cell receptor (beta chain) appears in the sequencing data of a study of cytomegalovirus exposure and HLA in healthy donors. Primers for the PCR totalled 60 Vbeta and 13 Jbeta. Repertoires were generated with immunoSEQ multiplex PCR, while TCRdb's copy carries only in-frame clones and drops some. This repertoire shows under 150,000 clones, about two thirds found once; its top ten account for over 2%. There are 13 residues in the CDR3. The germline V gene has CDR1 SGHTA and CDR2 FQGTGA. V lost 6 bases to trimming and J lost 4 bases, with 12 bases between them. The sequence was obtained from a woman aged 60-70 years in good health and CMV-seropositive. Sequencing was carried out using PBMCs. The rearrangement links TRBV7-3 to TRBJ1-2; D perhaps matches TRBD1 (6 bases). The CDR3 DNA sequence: TGTGCCAGCAGGTCGCTAGGGGGCTATGGCTACACCTTC. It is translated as CASRSLGGYGYTF.